The entry below gives a single T cell receptor beta chain sequence along with its context. Its target is unknown. The sample originates from a study of T cells in localized non-small cell lung cancer. The CDR3 extends over 14 amino acids. The germline gives CDR1 LNHDA, CDR2 SQIVND (reference sequence). Between the trimmed V and J ends, which lost 6 bases and 8 bases, there was a span of 18 bases. Produced via immunoSEQ multiplex PCR; TCRdb's table is partial and in-frame only. Here the sample spans roughly 40,000 clones, around nine tenths being singletons. Study observations and caveats: Adjacent lung was found to contain a median about 50 of the top 100 tumor clones. Compared with tumor, uninvolved adjacent lung displayed greater T cell clonality, ranking highest overall.

Sequenced material: peripheral blood, taken before any cancer treatment. This receptor was identified in a woman aged 35-75 years with stage I lung adenocarcinoma. The V and J genes are TRBV19 and TRBJ2-3; TRBD2 is a possible D gene (5 bases). CDR3 DNA sequence: TGTGCCAGTAGGGCTAGCAGCGACTACATTACGCAGTATTTT. Protein sequence: CASRASSDYITQYF.